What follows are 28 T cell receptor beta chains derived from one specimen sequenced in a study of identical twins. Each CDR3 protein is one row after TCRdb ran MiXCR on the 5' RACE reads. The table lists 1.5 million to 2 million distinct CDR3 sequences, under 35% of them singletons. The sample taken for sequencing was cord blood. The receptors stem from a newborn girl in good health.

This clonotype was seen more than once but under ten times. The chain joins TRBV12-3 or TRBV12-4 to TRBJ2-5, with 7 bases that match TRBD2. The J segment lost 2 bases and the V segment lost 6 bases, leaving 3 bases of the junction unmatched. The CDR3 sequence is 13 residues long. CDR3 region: CASRSGGQETQYF. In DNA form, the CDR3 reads TGTGCCAGCAGGTCCGGGGGGCAAGAGACCCAGTACTTC.

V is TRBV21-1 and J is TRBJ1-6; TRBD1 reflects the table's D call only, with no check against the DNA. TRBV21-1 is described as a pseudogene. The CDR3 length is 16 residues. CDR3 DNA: TGTGCCAGCAGCCCCCCGGGCCCCTTTTATAATTCACCCCTCCACTTT. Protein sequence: CASSPPGPFYNSPLHF.

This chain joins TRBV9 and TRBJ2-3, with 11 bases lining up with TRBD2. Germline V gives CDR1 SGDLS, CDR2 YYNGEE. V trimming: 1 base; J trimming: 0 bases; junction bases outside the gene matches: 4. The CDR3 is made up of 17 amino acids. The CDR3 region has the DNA TGTGCCAGCAGCGTACTAGCGGGGGGTTCTAGCACAGATACGCAGTATTTT. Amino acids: CASSVLAGGSSTDTQYF.

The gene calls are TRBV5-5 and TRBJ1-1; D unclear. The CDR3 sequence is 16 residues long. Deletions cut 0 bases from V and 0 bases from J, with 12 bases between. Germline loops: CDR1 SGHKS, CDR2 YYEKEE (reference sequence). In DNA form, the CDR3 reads TGTGCCAGCAGCTTGGCCGGGAGGGCGGTGAACACTGAAGCTTTCTTT. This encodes CASSLAGRAVNTEAFF.

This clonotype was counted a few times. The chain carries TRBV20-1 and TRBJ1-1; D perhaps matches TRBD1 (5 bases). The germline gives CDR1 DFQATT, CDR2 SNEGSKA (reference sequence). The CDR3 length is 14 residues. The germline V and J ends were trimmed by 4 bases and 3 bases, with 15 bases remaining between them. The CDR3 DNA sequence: TGCAGTGCTACGGAACGGGGGTTGGACACTGAAGCTTTCTTT. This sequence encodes CSATERGLDTEAFF.

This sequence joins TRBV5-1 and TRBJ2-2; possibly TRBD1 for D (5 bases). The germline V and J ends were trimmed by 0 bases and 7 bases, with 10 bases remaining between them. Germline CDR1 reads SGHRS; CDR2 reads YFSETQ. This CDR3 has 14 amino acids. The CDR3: CASSLAGRYGELFF. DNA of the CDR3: TGCGCCAGCAGCTTGGCAGGGCGGTACGGGGAGCTGTTTTTT. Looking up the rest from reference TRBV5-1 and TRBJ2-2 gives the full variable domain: KAGVTQTPRYLIKTRGQQVTLSCSPISGHRSVSWYQQTPGQGLQFLFEYFSETQRNKGNFPGRFSGRQFSNSRSEMNVSTLELGDSALYLCASSLAGRYGELFFGEGSRLTVL.

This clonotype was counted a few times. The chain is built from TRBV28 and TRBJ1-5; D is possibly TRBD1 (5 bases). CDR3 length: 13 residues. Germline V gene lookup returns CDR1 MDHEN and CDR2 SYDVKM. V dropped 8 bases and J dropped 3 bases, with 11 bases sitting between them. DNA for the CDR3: TGTGCCAGCCGACAGACTCTCAATCAGCCCCAGCATTTT. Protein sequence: CASRQTLNQPQHF.

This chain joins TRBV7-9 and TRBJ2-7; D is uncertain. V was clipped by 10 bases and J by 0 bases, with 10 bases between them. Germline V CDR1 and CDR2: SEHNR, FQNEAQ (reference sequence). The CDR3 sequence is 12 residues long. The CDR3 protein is CANETSSYEQYF. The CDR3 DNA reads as TGTGCCAACGAGACATCCTCCTACGAGCAGTACTTC.

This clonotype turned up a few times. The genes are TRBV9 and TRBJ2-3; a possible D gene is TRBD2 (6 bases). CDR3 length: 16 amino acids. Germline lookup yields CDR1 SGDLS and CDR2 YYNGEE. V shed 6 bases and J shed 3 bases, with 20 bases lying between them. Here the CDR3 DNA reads TGTGCCAGCACAAACGGTATAGCGGTTCGGACAGATACGCAGTATTTT. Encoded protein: CASTNGIAVRTDTQYF.

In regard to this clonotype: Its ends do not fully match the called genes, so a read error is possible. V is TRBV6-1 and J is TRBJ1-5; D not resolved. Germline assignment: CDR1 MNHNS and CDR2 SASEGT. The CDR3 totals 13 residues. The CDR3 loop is CASSLRLNLPQHF. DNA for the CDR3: TGTGCCAGCAGTCTTCGGCTGAATCTGCCCCAGCATTTT.

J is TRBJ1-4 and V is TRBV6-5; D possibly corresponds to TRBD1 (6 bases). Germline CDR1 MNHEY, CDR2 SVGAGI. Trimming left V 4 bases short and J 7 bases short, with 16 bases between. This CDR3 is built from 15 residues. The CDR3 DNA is TGTGCCAGCAGTTCCCCCAGGGGTAATAGTGAAAAACTGTTTTTT. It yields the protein CASSSPRGNSEKLFF.

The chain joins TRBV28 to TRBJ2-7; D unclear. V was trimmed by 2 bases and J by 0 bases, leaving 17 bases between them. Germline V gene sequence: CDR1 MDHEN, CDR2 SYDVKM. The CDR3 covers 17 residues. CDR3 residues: CASSLRRASPDSYEQYF. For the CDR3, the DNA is TGTGCCAGCAGTTTACGTAGGGCCAGTCCGGACTCCTACGAGCAGTACTTC.

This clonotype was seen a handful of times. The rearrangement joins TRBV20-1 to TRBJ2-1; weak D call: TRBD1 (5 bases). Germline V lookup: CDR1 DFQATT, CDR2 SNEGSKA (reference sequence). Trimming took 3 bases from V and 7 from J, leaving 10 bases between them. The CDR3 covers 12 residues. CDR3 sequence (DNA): TGCAGTGCTAGGAACCCAGGGAATGAGCAGTTCTTC. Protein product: CSARNPGNEQFF.

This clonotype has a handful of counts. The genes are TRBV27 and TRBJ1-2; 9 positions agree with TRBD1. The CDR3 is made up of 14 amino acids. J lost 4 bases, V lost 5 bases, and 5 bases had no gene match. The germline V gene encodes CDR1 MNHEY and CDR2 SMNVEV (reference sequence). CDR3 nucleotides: TGTGCCAGCAGTAGAACAGGGGGCGGCTATGGCTACACCTTC. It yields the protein CASSRTGGGYGYTF.

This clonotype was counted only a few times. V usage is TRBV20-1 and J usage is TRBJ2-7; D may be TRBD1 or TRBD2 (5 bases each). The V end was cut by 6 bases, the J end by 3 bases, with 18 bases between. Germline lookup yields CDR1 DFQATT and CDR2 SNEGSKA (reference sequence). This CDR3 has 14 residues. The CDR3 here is CSAALTGPRYEQYF. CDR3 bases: TGCAGTGCCGCTCTCACGGGACCCCGCTACGAGCAGTACTTC.

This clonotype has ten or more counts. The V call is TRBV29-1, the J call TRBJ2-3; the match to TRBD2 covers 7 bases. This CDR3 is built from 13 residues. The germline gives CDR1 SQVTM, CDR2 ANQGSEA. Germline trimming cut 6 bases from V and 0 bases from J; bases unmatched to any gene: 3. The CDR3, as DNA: TGCAGCGTGGCTAGCGGCAGCACAGATACGCAGTATTTT. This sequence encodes CSVASGSTDTQYF.

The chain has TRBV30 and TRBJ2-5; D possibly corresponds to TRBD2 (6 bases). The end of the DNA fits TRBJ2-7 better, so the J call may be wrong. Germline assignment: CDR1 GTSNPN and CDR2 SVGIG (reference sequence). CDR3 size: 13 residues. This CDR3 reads CAWSAGIWYEQYF. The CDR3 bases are TGTGCCTGGAGCGCGGGGATATGGTACGAGCAGTACTTC.

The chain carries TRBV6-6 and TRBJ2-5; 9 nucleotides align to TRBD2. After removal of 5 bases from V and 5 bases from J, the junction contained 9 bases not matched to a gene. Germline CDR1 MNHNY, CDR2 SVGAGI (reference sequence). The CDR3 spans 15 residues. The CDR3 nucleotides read TGTGCCAGCAGTACGGGACTAGCCCGGGGGGAGACCCAGTACTTC. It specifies CASSTGLARGETQYF.

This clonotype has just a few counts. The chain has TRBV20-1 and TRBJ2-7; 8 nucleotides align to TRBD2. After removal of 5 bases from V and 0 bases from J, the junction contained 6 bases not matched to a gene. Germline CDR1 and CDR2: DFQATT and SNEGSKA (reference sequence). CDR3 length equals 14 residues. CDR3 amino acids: CSARERGTSYEQYF. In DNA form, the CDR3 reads TGCAGTGCTCGGGAGCGGGGGACCTCCTACGAGCAGTACTTC.

The CDR3 nucleotides read TGCAGCGTTGAGCCGGGACCCACAGATACGCAGTATTTT. Encoded protein: CSVEPGPTDTQYF. The V call is TRBV29-1, the J call TRBJ2-3; D could derive from TRBD1 or TRBD2 (5 bases each). Per germline, CDR1 SQVTM and CDR2 ANQGSEA. The CDR3 covers 13 residues. V lost 3 bases to trimming and J lost 2 bases, with 9 bases between them.

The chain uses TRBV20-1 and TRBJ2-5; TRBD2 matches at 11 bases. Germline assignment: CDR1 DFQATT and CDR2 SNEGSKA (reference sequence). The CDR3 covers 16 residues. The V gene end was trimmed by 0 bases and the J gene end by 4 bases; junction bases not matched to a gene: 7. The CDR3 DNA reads TGCAGTGCTAGAGATCGGGCTAGCGGGAGGCTAGAGACCCAGTACTTC. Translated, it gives CSARDRASGRLETQYF.

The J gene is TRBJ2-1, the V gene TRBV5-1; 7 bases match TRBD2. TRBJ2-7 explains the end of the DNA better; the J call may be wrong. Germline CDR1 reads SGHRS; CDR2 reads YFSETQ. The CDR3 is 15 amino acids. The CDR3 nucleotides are TGCGCCAGCAGCGAAACGGGGACTACCAACAATGTGCAGTACTTC. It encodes CASSETGTTNNVQYF.

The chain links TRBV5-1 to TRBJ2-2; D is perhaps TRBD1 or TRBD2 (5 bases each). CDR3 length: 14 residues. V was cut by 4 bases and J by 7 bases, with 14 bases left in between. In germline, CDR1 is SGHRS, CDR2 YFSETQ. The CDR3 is CASSPGRVDGELFF. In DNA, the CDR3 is TGCGCCAGCAGCCCGGGACGGGTGGACGGGGAGCTGTTTTTT.

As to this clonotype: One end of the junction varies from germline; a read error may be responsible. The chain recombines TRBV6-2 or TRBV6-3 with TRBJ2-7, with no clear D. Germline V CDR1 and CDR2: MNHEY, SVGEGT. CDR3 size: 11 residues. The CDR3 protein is CASSSSYVQYF. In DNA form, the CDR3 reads TGTGCCAGCAGTTCTTCCTACGTGCAGTACTTC.

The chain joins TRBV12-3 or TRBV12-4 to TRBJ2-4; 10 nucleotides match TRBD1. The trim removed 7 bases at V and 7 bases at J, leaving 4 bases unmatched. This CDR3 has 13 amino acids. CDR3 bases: TGTGCCAGCAAGCCGGGACAGGGGAACATTCAGTACTTC. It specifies CASKPGQGNIQYF.

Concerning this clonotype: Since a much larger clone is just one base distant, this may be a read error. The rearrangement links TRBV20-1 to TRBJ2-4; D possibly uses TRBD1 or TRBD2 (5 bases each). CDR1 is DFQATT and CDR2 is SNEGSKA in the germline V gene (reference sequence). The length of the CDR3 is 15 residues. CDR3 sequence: CSARRPRGWENIRYF. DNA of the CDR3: TGCAGTGCTAGAAGACCCCGGGGCTGGGAAAACATTCGGTACTTC.

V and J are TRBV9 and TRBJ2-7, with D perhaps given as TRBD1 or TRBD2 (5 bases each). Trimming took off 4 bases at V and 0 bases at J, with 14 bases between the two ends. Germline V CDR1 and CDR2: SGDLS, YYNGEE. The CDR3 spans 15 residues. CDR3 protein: CASSIELGHSYEQYF. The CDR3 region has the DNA TGTGCCAGCAGCATAGAACTAGGACACTCCTACGAGCAGTACTTC.

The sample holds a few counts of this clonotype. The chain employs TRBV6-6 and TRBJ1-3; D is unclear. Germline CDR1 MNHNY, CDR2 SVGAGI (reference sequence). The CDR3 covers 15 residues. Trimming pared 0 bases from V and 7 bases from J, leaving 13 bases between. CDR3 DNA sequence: TGTGCCAGCAGTTACTCGTGGAGGGAAATGAACACCATATATTTT. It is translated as CASSYSWREMNTIYF.